Sequencing of this T cell receptor (beta chain) was carried out in a study of T cell responses to AZD1222 COVID-19 vaccine. Study-level information: Investigators merged groups given second doses at roughly 4 or roughly 12 weeks.

Measured with immunoSEQ multiplex PCR; TCRdb has only the in-frame clones, and not every one. The data show about 55,000 clones, approximately 88% seen once. On this clone itself: Its target is not known.

J was trimmed by 6 bases and V by 2 bases; bases with no gene match: 6. This CDR3 has 15 residues. Germline V gene sequence: CDR1 SGDLS, CDR2 YYNGEE. Findings and limits, study-wide: Most donors were white British and more were female, and clonal diversity was possibly underestimated. Vaccine-related CD4 TCRs covered spike, predominating at 160-218 and 743-854. Only 5 or 6 people who got AZD1222 tested seropositive at baseline.

The chain has TRBV9 and TRBJ2-4, with 9 bases that match TRBD1. The sequenced sample was peripheral blood, obtained on day 0 of AZD1222 vaccination. The TCR sequence derives from an adult in good health. Here the CDR3 DNA reads TGTGCCAGCAGCGTGGCCCCGGGACAGGGAAACATTCAGTACTTC. This gives the protein CASSVAPGQGNIQYF.